The sequence of this T cell receptor (beta chain) was determined in a study of OX40 agonist ivuxolimab in advanced cancers. In the study overall: Each dose-escalation patient presented with hepatocellular carcinoma, melanoma, renal cell or head and neck cancer. Broader study findings: Which antigen the expanded peripheral T cells recognized is unknown.

Measured with immunoSEQ multiplex PCR; TCRdb has only the in-frame clones, and not every one. Of about 27,000 clones in the sample, 65% to 80% were seen once. People who had autoimmune disease history or systemic immunosuppression were excluded. As for this clone: Its specificity is unknown.

Per germline, CDR1 SGDLS and CDR2 YYNGEE. The V segment lost 0 bases and the J segment 10 bases; nucleotides outside the gene matches: 5. This CDR3 is 14 amino acids long. The origin of this receptor is an adult with an advanced solid tumor such as melanoma, head and neck, liver or kidney cancer. J is TRBJ2-3 and V is TRBV9; 10 positions match TRBD2. Sequences were derived from CD4+ or CD8+ T cells sorted from blood, sampled in a trial of the OX40 agonist ivuxolimab. CDR3 region: CASSVGAGLAAQYF. The CDR3 DNA follows: TGTGCCAGCAGCGTAGGAGCCGGACTAGCGGCGCAGTATTTT.